This TCR beta chain was sequenced for a study of OX40 agonist ivuxolimab in advanced cancers. Turning to the study itself: Every 2 weeks, ivuxolimab was infused into the patients intravenously at between 0.01 and 10 mg/kg.

General observations from the study: Researchers did not establish what antigens the expanded peripheral T cells target.

TCRdb's table, derived via immunoSEQ multiplex PCR, lists solely in-frame clones and lacks some. The data show about 73,000 clones, around 84% seen once. Prior autoimmune disease or systemic immunosuppression barred patients. This clone is medium-sized by share. Its antigen is not known. This CDR3 comprises 13 residues. Germline V gene data show CDR1 as SGHTA and CDR2 as FQGNSA. The V gene lost 2 bases and the J gene lost 8 bases, with 9 bases spanning the gap. This TCR was recovered from an adult with an advanced solid tumor such as melanoma, head and neck, liver or kidney cancer. The chain joins TRBV7-2 to TRBJ1-4; D gene unclear. Specimen: CD4+ or CD8+ T cells sorted from blood, collected in a trial of the OX40 agonist ivuxolimab. CDR3: CASSLTLREKLFF. The CDR3 DNA sequence: TGTGCCAGCAGCTTAACCCTCCGGGAAAAACTGTTTTTT.